The 7 T cell receptor beta chains listed next were all sequenced from one sample in a study of T cells in localized non-small cell lung cancer. Profiled with immunoSEQ multiplex PCR; TCRdb holds only in-frame clones, not every one. The profile shows 1,500 to 2,000 clones, approximately 17% of them singletons. The source was normal lung tissue next to the tumor, collected before any cancer treatment. The receptor source for this set is a man aged 35-75 years with stage II squamous cell lung carcinoma.

This clone was seen only a few times. The chain uses TRBV9 and TRBJ2-7; D tentatively reads TRBD1 or TRBD2 (5 bases each). Trimming stripped 5 bases from V and 5 bases from J, with 11 bases between. This CDR3 has 12 amino acids. The germline V gene has CDR1 SGDLS and CDR2 YYNGEE. This chain's CDR3 is CASRGETHEQYF. The CDR3 nucleotides are TGTGCCAGCAGAGGGGAGACCCACGAGCAGTACTTC.

Relative to its sample, this clone is large. The chain joins TRBV29-1 to TRBJ1-2; 7 bases align to TRBD1. V gave up 2 bases and J gave up 8 bases; unmatched junction bases: 8. Germline CDR1 and CDR2: SQVTM and ANQGSEA. The CDR3 has 13 amino acids. The CDR3 nucleotides read TGCAGCGTTGAAAAACAGGGGACTGGAGGCTACACCTTC. Translating gives CSVEKQGTGGYTF.

This clone came up a few times. The chain employs TRBV9 and TRBJ2-2, with D unresolved. Looked up from germline, CDR1 is SGDLS and CDR2 is YYNGEE. V shed 4 bases and J shed 3 bases, with 16 bases lying between them. CDR3 length equals 16 residues. Here the CDR3 DNA reads TGTGCCAGCAGCCCCCCCCCGAGCGAGGACACCGGGGAGCTGTTTTTT. Residues: CASSPPPSEDTGELFF.

CDR3 residues: CASSAHYNSPLHF. For the CDR3, the DNA is TGCGCCAGCAGTGCCCATTATAATTCACCCCTCCACTTT. This chain joins TRBV10-2 and TRBJ1-6; D is uncertain. V lost 4 bases and J 4 bases, leaving 5 bases between the germline ends. Germline V gene lookup returns CDR1 WSHSY and CDR2 SAAADI. This CDR3 has 13 amino acids.

This clone showed up just a few times. CDR3 sequence reads: CASSDGLQGGTEAFF. CDR3 coding DNA: TGCGCCAGCAGTGATGGGCTACAGGGAGGCACTGAAGCTTTCTTT. The chain employs TRBV10-2 and TRBJ1-1, with D maybe TRBD1 (6 bases). The CDR3 is 15 residues long. CDR1 WSHSY and CDR2 SAAADI come from the germline V gene. V lost 3 bases and J lost 4, with 15 bases in between.

This clone has only a few counts. The chain joins TRBV7-2 to TRBJ1-1; D unresolved. Germline V gene sequence: CDR1 SGHTA, CDR2 FQGNSA. With 5 bases removed from V and 1 base from J, the gap between germline ends came to 8 bases. This CDR3 is 13 amino acids long. The CDR3 here is CASSRSENTEAFF. The CDR3 DNA is TGTGCCAGCAGCCGCTCAGAGAACACTGAAGCTTTCTTT.

This clone showed up just a few times. CDR3 bases: TGTGCCAGCAGCCTGACAGGGGGCGCGCTCTACGAGCAGTACTTC. Translating it yields CASSLTGGALYEQYF. This chain joins TRBV6-8 and TRBJ2-7, with TRBD1 matching over 10 bases. The CDR3 loop spans 15 amino acids. Germline lookup yields CDR1 MNHGY and CDR2 SAAAGT. J was trimmed by 3 bases and V by 6 bases; bases with no gene match: 8.